The rows below give T cell receptor beta chains drawn from one sample of a study of T cells expressing NK-cell markers. Reanalyzing the 5' RACE reads, TCRdb keeps one entry per CDR3 protein, without DNA. The sample shows about 540,000 distinct CDR3 sequences, and roughly 3.6% sits with its ten largest clones. The specimen was blood T cells: a sorted CD56 or NKG2C T cell subset, CD4+ or CD8+ T cells, or bulk PBMC T cells (not recorded which). Source of these receptors: a young man in good health. The CDR3 runs from the conserved cysteine through the conserved F or W.

V gene	J gene	CDR3 protein
TRBV5-1	TRBJ2-1	CASERGGQVSGEQFF
TRBV29-1	TRBJ2-1	CSASPGQHNEQFF
TRBV7-2	TRBJ1-5	CASSGQINQPQHF
TRBV12-3/TRBV12-4	TRBJ2-5	CASSFASGSRETQYF
TRBV2	TRBJ2-3	CASSEGLAGEGDTQYF
TRBV24-1	TRBJ1-2	CATSDSRDILYGYTF
TRBV5-1	TRBJ1-1	CASSPRTGGDTEAFF
TRBV25-1	TRBJ2-7	CASSRAKDAYEQYF
TRBV6-2/TRBV6-3	TRBJ1-3	CASRAWGLSLSGNTIYF
TRBV14	TRBJ2-5	CASSRHLGTGGGETQYF
TRBV5-1	TRBJ1-2	CASSIRDSLNYGYTF